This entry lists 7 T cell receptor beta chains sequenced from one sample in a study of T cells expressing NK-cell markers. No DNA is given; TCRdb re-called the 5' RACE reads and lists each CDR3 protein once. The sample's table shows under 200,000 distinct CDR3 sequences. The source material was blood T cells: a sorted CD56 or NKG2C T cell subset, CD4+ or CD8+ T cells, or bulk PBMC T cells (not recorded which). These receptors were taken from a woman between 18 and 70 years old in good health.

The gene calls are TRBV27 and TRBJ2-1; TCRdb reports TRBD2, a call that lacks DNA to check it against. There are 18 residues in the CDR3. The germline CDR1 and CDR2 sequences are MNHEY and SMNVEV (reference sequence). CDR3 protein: CASSQGDEGLAYYNEQFF.

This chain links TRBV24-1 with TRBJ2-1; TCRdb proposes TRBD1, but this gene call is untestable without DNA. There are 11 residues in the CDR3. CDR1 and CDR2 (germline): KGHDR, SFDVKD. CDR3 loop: CATSGPREQFF.

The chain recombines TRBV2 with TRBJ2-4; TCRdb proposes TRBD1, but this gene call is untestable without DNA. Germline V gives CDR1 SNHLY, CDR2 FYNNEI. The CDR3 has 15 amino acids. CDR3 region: CASSGRTGSRDIQYF.

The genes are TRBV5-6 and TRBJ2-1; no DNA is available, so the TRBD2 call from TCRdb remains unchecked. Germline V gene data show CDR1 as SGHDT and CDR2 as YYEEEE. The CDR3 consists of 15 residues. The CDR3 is CASSLVSGSLNEQFF.

CDR3 in amino acids: CASTPGRDEQFF. This chain joins TRBV6-6 and TRBJ2-1; TCRdb calls TRBD1, which cannot be checked without DNA. Germline values: CDR1 MNHNY, CDR2 SVGAGI (reference sequence). This CDR3 contains 12 residues.

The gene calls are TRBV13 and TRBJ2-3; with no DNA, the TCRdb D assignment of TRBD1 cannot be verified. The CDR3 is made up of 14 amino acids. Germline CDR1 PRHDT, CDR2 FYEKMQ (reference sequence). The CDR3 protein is CASSLIGAADTQYF.

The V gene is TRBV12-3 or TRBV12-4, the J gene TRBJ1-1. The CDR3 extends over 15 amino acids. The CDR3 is CASSPPSYPNTEAFF.